The rows below give T cell receptor beta chains drawn from one sample of a study of blood T cells in healthy people across ages. TCRdb ran MiXCR on the 5' RACE reads and lists one entry per CDR3 protein. The sample shows over 700,000 distinct CDR3 sequences, 25% of them seen only once. These data also featured in a second study, about T cells of mothers and their children.

Input material: blood. Receptor source: a boy aged 10-17 years in good health. CDR3s include the opening cysteine and the closing phenylalanine or tryptophan. A D gene is named only where the DNA matches it firmly. Clone size is stated in some rows and not others, as once, few, many or a class when expanded.

-,TRBJ2-7,-,TRBV10-1,TGCGCCCGAGGGGGGACAATAAAGGAGCAGTACTTC,CARGGTIKEQYF
TRBD1,TRBJ2-7,once,TRBV3-1,TGTGCCAGCAGCCAACCCAGACAGGGGTCGTACGAGCAGTACTTC,CASSQPRQGSYEQYF
-,TRBJ2-5,-,TRBV7-8,TGTGCCAGCAGCTGGCGCGTCCAAGAGACCCAGTACTTC,CASSWRVQETQYF
-,TRBJ2-5,-,TRBV4-3,TGCGCCAGCAGCCTAGACCGGTTCGAGACCCAGTACTTC,CASSLDRFETQYF
-,TRBJ2-3,-,TRBV9,TGTGCCAGCAGCGTGGACTACCTAGGGAGAGATACGCAGTATTTT,CASSVDYLGRDTQYF
-,TRBJ2-1,-,TRBV6-6,TGTGCCAGCGGAGCCTCCGGGGCCGGGGCGAACAATGAGCAGTTCTTC,CASGASGAGANNEQFF
TRBD2,TRBJ2-7,-,TRBV7-9,TGTGCCAGCAGCTTACTGGGACTAGCGGGAGAACGGTACTTC,CASSLLGLAGERYF
TRBD1,TRBJ1-2,-,TRBV20-1,TGCAGTGCTAGGGGGACAGGGGAGAGCATCTATGGCTACACCTTC,CSARGTGESIYGYTF
TRBD2,TRBJ2-3,few,TRBV7-3,TGTGCCAGCAGCCCCAGCGGGGGGGCGATCGATACGCAGTATTTT,CASSPSGGAIDTQYF
TRBD1,TRBJ1-1,few,TRBV28,TGTGCCAGCAGCGAAACAGGGGACATGAACACTGAAGCTTTCTTT,CASSETGDMNTEAFF
TRBD1,TRBJ2-2,few,TRBV19,TGTGCCAGTAGTGTGGACAGGGGAGCAACCGGGGAGCTGTTTTTT,CASSVDRGATGELFF
-,TRBJ1-2,-,TRBV29-1,TGCAGCGTTGAAAGTCAGTTAACTAACTATGGCTACACCTTC,CSVESQLTNYGYTF
-,TRBJ1-3,few,TRBV15,TGTGCCACCAGCAGGGATCCAGGGGTTGGAAACACCATATATTTT,CATSRDPGVGNTIYF
-,TRBJ2-7,-,TRBV7-9,TGTGCCAGCAGCGCCGACTACTACGAGCAGTACTTC,CASSADYYEQYF
-,TRBJ2-5,-,TRBV10-3,TGTGCCATCAGGGTAGGAGAGACCCAGTACTTC,CAIRVGETQYF
-,TRBJ2-7,-,TRBV28,TGTGCCAGTACTTACGGCGGGGCCACTGCGTACGAGCAGTACTTC,CASTYGGATAYEQYF
-,TRBJ2-1,-,TRBV20-1,TGCAGTGCCCAGATCGTCGGAGGACAATCCTACAATGAGCAGTTCTTC,CSAQIVGGQSYNEQFF
-,TRBJ2-3,few,TRBV4-1,TGCGCCAGCAGCCCTCCTAGGGGTCGCGGCACAGATACGCAGTATTTT,CASSPPRGRGTDTQYF
-,TRBJ2-1,-,TRBV12-3/TRBV12-4,TGTGCCAGCAGTTTATCCCTGGGTAGAACGGGCAATGAGCAGTTCTTC,CASSLSLGRTGNEQFF
-,TRBJ1-2,-,TRBV10-3,TGTGCCGCTACAGGGACGGCGGACTATGGCTACACCTTC,CAATGTADYGYTF